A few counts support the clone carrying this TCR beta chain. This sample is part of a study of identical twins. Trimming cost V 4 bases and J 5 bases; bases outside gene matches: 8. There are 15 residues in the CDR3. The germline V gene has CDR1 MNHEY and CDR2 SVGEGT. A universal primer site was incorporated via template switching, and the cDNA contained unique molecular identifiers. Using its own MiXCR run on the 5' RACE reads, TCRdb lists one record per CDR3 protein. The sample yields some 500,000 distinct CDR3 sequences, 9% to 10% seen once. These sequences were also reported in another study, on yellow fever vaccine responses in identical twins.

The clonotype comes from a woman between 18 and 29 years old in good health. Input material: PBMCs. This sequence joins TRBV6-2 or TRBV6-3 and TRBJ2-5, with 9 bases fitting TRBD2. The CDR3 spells CASSFSLAGSETQYF. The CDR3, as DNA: TGTGCCAGCAGTTTCAGTCTAGCGGGGTCGGAGACCCAGTACTTC.